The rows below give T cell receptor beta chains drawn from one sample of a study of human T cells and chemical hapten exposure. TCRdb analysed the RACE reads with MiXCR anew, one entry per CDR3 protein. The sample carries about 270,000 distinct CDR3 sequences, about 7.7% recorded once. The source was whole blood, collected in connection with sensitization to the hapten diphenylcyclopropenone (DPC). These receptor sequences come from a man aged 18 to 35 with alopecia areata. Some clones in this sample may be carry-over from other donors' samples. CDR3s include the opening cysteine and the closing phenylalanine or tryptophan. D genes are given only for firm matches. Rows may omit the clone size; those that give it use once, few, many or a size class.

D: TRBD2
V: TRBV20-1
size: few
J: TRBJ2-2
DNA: TGCAGTGCCATTAGGGGTGGACTAGCTTTCGGGGAGCTGTTTTTT
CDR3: CSAIRGGLAFGELFF

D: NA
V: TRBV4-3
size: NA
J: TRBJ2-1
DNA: TGCGCCAGCAGCCTCTGGACCCAAATAGAGGTCAATGAGCAGTTCTTC
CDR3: CASSLWTQIEVNEQFF

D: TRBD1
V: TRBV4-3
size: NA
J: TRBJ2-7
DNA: TGCGCCAGCAGCGTATACCGGGACAGAGCAACCTACGAGCAGTACTTC
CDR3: CASSVYRDRATYEQYF

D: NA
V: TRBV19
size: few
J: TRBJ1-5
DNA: TGTGCCAGTAGCCCTAACGGGTTTAAGGGTCAGCCCCAGCATTTT
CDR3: CASSPNGFKGQPQHF

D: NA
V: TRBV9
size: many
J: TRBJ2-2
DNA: TGTGCCAGCAGCGTAGGGCAGGGTTCCACCGGGGAGCTGTTTTTT
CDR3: CASSVGQGSTGELFF

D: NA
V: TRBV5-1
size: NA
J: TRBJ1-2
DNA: TGCGCCAGCAGTACTGGGATTCTTAACTATGGCTACACCTTC
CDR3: CASSTGILNYGYTF

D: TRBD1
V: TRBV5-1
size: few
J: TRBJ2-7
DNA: TGCGCCAGCAGCTCCCTGCCAACCGGACAGGGCGCCTACGAGCAGTACTTC
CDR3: CASSSLPTGQGAYEQYF

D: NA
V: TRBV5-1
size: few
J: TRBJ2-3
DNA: TGCGCCAGCATGCGCATGGATACGCAGTATTTT
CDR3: CASMRMDTQYF

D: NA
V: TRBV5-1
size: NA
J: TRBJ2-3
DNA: TGCGCCAGCAGCTTGTCCCACAGGGTTAGTAGCACAGATACGCAGTATTTT
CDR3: CASSLSHRVSSTDTQYF

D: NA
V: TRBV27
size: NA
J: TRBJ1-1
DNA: TGTGCCAGCAGTTTATTGGGTATGAGCACTGAAGCTTTCTTT
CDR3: CASSLLGMSTEAFF

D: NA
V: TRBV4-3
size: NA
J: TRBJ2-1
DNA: TGCGCCAGCAGCCAGCGTTACGATGAGCAGTTCTTC
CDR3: CASSQRYDEQFF

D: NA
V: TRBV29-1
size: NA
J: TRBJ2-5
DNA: TGCAGCGCCGTGAGGGGATTGAGAGAGACCCAGTACTTC
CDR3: CSAVRGLRETQYF

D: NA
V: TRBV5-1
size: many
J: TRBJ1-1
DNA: TGCGCCAGCAGCCATCGTAACAGGGAGAACACTGAAGCTTTCTTT
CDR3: CASSHRNRENTEAFF

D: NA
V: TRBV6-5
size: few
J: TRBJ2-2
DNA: TGTGCCAGCAGGGGGCTGGGGGCAAAAACCGGGGAGCTGTTTTTT
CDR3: CASRGLGAKTGELFF

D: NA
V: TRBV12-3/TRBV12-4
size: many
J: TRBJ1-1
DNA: TGTGCCAGCAGTGCCCTCGGGAAAAACACTGAAGCTTTCTTT
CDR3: CASSALGKNTEAFF

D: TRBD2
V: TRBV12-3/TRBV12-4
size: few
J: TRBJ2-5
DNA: TGTGCCAGCAGTTTAATGGCTAGCGGGACCCAAGAGACCCAGTACTTC
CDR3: CASSLMASGTQETQYF

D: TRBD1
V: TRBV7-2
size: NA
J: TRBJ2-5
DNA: TGTGCCAGCAGCCGTCTCGCAGGGGGAGAGACCCAGTACTTC
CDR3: CASSRLAGGETQYF

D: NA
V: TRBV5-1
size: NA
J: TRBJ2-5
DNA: TGCGCCAGCAGCTTGGGCGGCAGGGGAATACAAGAGACCCAGTACTTC
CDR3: CASSLGGRGIQETQYF

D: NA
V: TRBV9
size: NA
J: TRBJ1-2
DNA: TGTGCCAGCAGCGTAGAAGTCGATCCTTCGCATGGCTACACCTTC
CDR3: CASSVEVDPSHGYTF

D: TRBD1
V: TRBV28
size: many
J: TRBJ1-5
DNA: TGTGCCAGCAGTTTACTGGACAGGGCGGATGGGGGGGCGCAGCATTTT
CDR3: CASSLLDRADGGAQHF

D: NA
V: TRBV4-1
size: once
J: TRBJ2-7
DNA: TGCGCCAGCAGCCAAACGAGACAGTCCTACGAGCAGTACTTC
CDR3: CASSQTRQSYEQYF

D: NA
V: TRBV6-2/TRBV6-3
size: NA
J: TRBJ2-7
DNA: TGTGCCAGCAGTTACGCGGCGGGGGCCCAGGAGCAGTACTTC
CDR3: CASSYAAGAQEQYF

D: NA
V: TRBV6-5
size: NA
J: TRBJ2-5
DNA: TGTGCCAGCAGTTACGAGATAGGGAGACAGACCCAGTACTTC
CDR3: CASSYEIGRQTQYF

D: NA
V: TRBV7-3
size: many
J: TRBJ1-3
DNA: TGTGCCAGCAGCGAAACCCCCGGAAACACCATATATTTT
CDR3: CASSETPGNTIYF

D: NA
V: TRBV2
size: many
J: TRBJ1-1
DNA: TGTGCCAGCAGTCCCGACAGACTGAACACTGAAGCTTTCTTT
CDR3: CASSPDRLNTEAFF

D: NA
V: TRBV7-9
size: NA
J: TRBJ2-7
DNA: TGTGCCAGCAGCCTGGGACATACGAGCTCCTACGAGCAGTACTTC
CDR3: CASSLGHTSSYEQYF